The 14 T cell receptor beta chains listed next were all sequenced from one sample in a study of T cells in Graves' hyperthyroidism and ophthalmopathy. The source material, RNA transcripts, was used to amplify TCR beta CDR3 regions. RT-PCR in the first round (using the HTBI primer set) targeted the TCR CDR3. MiXCR, run by TCRdb on the multiplex PCR reads, gives a single entry per CDR3 protein. The sample holds around 420,000 distinct CDR3 sequences, about 15% seen once. The specimen was blood. These receptors all come from a woman aged 18-29 years with Graves' hyperthyroidism.

Ten or more counts support this clonotype. The chain has TRBV19 and TRBJ2-1; D gene unclear. The germline V gene encodes CDR1 LNHDA and CDR2 SQIVND (reference sequence). Trimming removed 5 bases from V and 5 bases from J, with 13 bases in between. The CDR3 covers 14 residues. The CDR3 region has the DNA TGTGCCAGTAGTCTAGTTAGTGTAGACAATGAGCAGTTCTTC. It yields the protein CASSLVSVDNEQFF.

This clonotype was seen repeatedly, ten times or more. The V gene is TRBV7-9, the J gene TRBJ2-7; D gene uncertain. In germline, CDR1 is SEHNR, CDR2 FQNEAQ (reference sequence). The V gene lost 6 bases and the J gene lost 5 bases, with 8 bases spanning the gap. CDR3 length: 11 residues. CDR3 sequence (DNA): TGTGCCAGCAGTCAGACCCACGAGCAGTACTTC. Its protein is CASSQTHEQYF.

Many counts were recorded for this clonotype. V is TRBV7-9 and J is TRBJ2-5; 9 bases are a match to TRBD2. The CDR3 sequence is 15 residues long. V was clipped by 3 bases and J by 5 bases; unmatched bases: 7. Germline V gene data show CDR1 as SEHNR and CDR2 as FQNEAQ (reference sequence). The CDR3 coding sequence is TGTGCCAGCAGCTTTCTAGCGGGGTCAGGGGAGACCCAGTACTTC. As protein: CASSFLAGSGETQYF.

This clonotype was observed many times. This chain uses TRBV30 with TRBJ1-5; possible D gene TRBD1, 6 bases. CDR3 size: 16 residues. From germline, CDR1 is GTSNPN and CDR2 SVGIG (reference sequence). The V gene lost 3 bases and the J gene lost 7 bases, with 22 bases spanning the gap. CDR3 sequence: CAWSMSHGGLGQPQHF. CDR3 DNA sequence: TGTGCCTGGAGCATGAGTCATGGGGGGCTCGGGCAGCCCCAGCATTTT.

The chain links TRBV28 to TRBJ2-1, with unresolved D. The V and J ends lost 5 bases and 9 bases respectively, with 23 bases between them. CDR1 MDHEN and CDR2 SYDVKM come from the germline V gene. CDR3 size: 16 residues. CDR3 DNA: TGTGCCAGCAGTCTACTCCTGGCTTACGACCGGAGTGAGCAGTTCTTC. This sequence encodes CASSLLLAYDRSEQFF.

This clonotype showed up many times. V is TRBV10-3 and J is TRBJ1-2; TRBD1 is a possible D gene (5 bases). Trimming took off 0 bases at V and 7 bases at J, with 12 bases between the two ends. From germline, CDR1 is ENHRY and CDR2 SYGVKD. The CDR3 has 14 amino acids. For the CDR3, the DNA is TGTGCCATCAGTGAGTCGGGCAGGGAAGCTGGCTACACCTTC. Encoded protein: CAISESGREAGYTF.

In regard to this clonotype: A much larger clone differs from this one at a single base, so this may be a read error. For the CDR3, the DNA is TGCGCCAGCAGGCCCTCCGGACAGCAACTCTATGGCTACACCTTC. Translation: CASRPSGQQLYGYTF. The gene calls are TRBV5-1 and TRBJ1-2; maybe TRBD1 (6 bases). The CDR3 consists of 15 residues. The germline CDR1 and CDR2 sequences are SGHRS and YFSETQ. The germline V and J ends were trimmed by 5 bases and 4 bases, with 18 bases remaining between them.

This clonotype was observed at least ten times. The chain carries TRBV28 and TRBJ2-7, with 8 bases that match TRBD1. This CDR3 comprises 14 residues. Per the germline V gene, CDR1 is MDHEN and CDR2 is SYDVKM. V dropped 4 bases and J dropped 1; count of bases not matched to a gene: 3. The CDR3 nucleotides are TGTGCCAGCAGTTCAGGGGGCGAATCCTACGAGCAGTACTTC. It encodes CASSSGGESYEQYF.

In this sample, this clonotype turned up many times. The V and J genes are TRBV9 and TRBJ2-1, with 7 bases that match TRBD2. CDR3 length equals 16 residues. Germline CDR1 SGDLS, CDR2 YYNGEE. V gave up 0 bases and J gave up 5 bases; unmatched junction bases: 8. This chain's CDR3 is CASSVGGGLMDNEQFF. As DNA, the CDR3 is TGTGCCAGCAGCGTAGGGGGGGGACTTATGGACAATGAGCAGTTCTTC. The full variable domain, its missing parts supplied by reference TRBV9 and TRBJ2-1, is DSGVTQTPKHLITATGQRVTLRCSPRSGDLSVYWYQQSLDQGLQFLIQYYNGEERAKGNILERFSAQQFPDLHSELNLSSLELGDSALYFCASSVGGGLMDNEQFFGPGTRLTVL.

CDR3 DNA: TGTGCCAGTAGTATAGATCAGGACAGGGGTTTCTACGAGCAGTACTTC. Its protein product is CASSIDQDRGFYEQYF. This chain links TRBV19 with TRBJ2-7; 9 bases are shared with TRBD1. Germline V lookup: CDR1 LNHDA, CDR2 SQIVND (reference sequence). J lost 3 bases, V lost 0 bases, and 6 bases had no gene match. CDR3 size: 16 residues.

This clonotype showed up many times. CDR3 sequence: CASSLALTNYGYTF. CDR3 coding DNA: TGTGCCAGCAGCTTAGCGCTCACTAACTATGGCTACACCTTC. The rearrangement joins TRBV7-9 to TRBJ1-2; D uncertain. The CDR3 loop spans 14 amino acids. Trimming took 0 bases from V and 0 from J, leaving 5 bases between them. CDR1 and CDR2 from the germline V gene are SEHNR and FQNEAQ (reference sequence).

This clonotype was observed many times. The chain uses TRBV6-2 or TRBV6-3 and TRBJ2-1, with 10 bases matching TRBD2. Germline V gene data show CDR1 as MNHEY and CDR2 as SVGEGT. The CDR3 runs 14 residues. After removal of 6 bases from V and 5 bases from J, the junction contained 4 bases not matched to a gene. The CDR3 reads CASRVSGGNNEQFF. CDR3 DNA: TGTGCCAGCAGGGTTAGCGGGGGGAACAATGAGCAGTTCTTC.

This clonotype was detected a few times. The rearrangement joins TRBV18 to TRBJ2-3; TRBD2 is a possible D gene (5 bases). Per germline, CDR1 KGHSH and CDR2 LQKENI. Trimming removed 2 bases at V and 2 bases at J, with 11 bases between. The CDR3 length is 15 residues. CDR3 in DNA: TGTGCCAGCTCACCAGAACTAGGGTACACAGATACGCAGTATTTT. It codes for CASSPELGYTDTQYF.

This clonotype was seen repeatedly, ten times or more. This sequence joins TRBV28 and TRBJ1-2; D is undetermined. CDR1 and CDR2 (germline): MDHEN, SYDVKM. Trimming removed 5 bases from V and 8 bases from J, with 24 bases in between. The CDR3 totals 16 residues. The DNA of the CDR3 is TGTGCCAGCAGTCCTTACTTGAATCCTAACCCGGTGGGCTACACCTTC. It encodes CASSPYLNPNPVGYTF.